The 27 T cell receptor beta chains presented below share a single source sample, sequenced in a study of T cells in localized non-small cell lung cancer (dated by TCRdb to the early 2020s). The library was built by means of the immunoSEQ multiplex PCR assay. TCRdb holds this immuneACCESS table with in-frame rearrangements only. Some clones are missing; in checked studies, unresolved V genes explain under half, and the rest has no known cause. A total of more than 2,000 clones appear in this sample, approximately 31% of them only once. The ten largest clones take up around a sixth of the sample. This material consisted of lung tumor tissue, taken before any cancer treatment. The receptors derive from a female donor of 60 years or more with stage II squamous cell lung carcinoma.

The V and J genes are TRBV18 and TRBJ2-2, with a weak D call TRBD2 (5 bases). The CDR3 runs 15 residues. Germline lookup yields CDR1 KGHSH and CDR2 LQKENI. V lost 4 bases and J 3 bases, leaving 12 bases between the germline ends. The CDR3 DNA is TGTGCCAGCTCACTGAACAGCGGCGACACCGGGGAGCTGTTTTTT. It codes for CASSLNSGDTGELFF.

This clone was seen more than once but under ten times. V gene TRBV6-7 combines with J gene TRBJ2-6; 9 bases line up with TRBD1. TRBV6-7 is recorded as an ORF, its role being uncertain. This CDR3 has 17 residues. J was trimmed by 0 bases and V by 11 bases; bases with no gene match: 11. The chain's CDR3 is CAGLPDRGHSGANVLTF. The CDR3 coding sequence is TGTGCCGGGCTTCCGGACAGGGGCCACTCTGGGGCCAACGTCCTGACTTTC.

The chain links TRBV9 to TRBJ1-5, with TRBD1 matching over 8 bases. The CDR3 contains 13 residues. The J segment lost 3 bases and the V segment lost 7 bases, leaving 3 bases of the junction unmatched. Germline values: CDR1 SGDLS, CDR2 YYNGEE. CDR3 nucleotide sequence: TGTGCCAGCCGGACAGGGACCAATCAGCCCCAGCATTTT. Its protein product is CASRTGTNQPQHF. Together with reference TRBV9 and TRBJ1-5, the CDR3 gives the full variable domain: DSGVTQTPKHLITATGQRVTLRCSPRSGDLSVYWYQQSLDQGLQFLIQYYNGEERAKGNILERFSAQQFPDLHSELNLSSLELGDSALYFCASRTGTNQPQHFGDGTRLSIL.

This chain connects TRBV11-3 to TRBJ1-1; D gene ambiguous. Trimming removed 3 bases at V and 2 bases at J, with 10 bases between. The CDR3 is 14 residues long. The germline V gene encodes CDR1 SGHNT and CDR2 YENEEA. The CDR3: CASSLVPDNTEAFF. Here the CDR3 DNA reads TGTGCCAGCAGCTTGGTGCCGGACAACACTGAAGCTTTCTTT.

The chain couples TRBV2 to TRBJ1-2, with unresolved D. Per germline, CDR1 SNHLY and CDR2 FYNNEI. V gave up 5 bases and J gave up 0 bases, with 7 bases separating them. This CDR3 has 13 residues. DNA for the CDR3: TGTGCCAGCAGTCCCGACTCTAACTATGGCTACACCTTC. Translation gives CASSPDSNYGYTF.

The table lists this clone with a count of one. The rearrangement uses TRBV12-5 and TRBJ2-5; 9 positions match TRBD1. The junction had 4 bases not matched to a gene; V was cut back by 5 bases and J by 6 bases. The CDR3 totals 13 residues. Germline CDR1 and CDR2: LGHNT and FRNRAP. The CDR3, as DNA: TGTGCTAGTGGTCCGGACAGGGGACAGACCCAGTACTTC. It is translated as CASGPDRGQTQYF. Full variable domain (missing parts from reference TRBV12-5 and TRBJ2-5): DARVTQTPRHKVTEMGQEVTMRCQPILGHNTVFWYRQTMMQGLELLAYFRNRAPLDDSGMPKDRFSAEMPDATLATLKIQPSEPRDSAVYFCASGPDRGQTQYFGPGTRLLVL.

About this clone itself: A read error may account for a junction end that differs from germline. V gene TRBV10-2 combines with J gene TRBJ1-6; D gene unclear. The germline V gene encodes CDR1 WSHSY and CDR2 SAAADI. The CDR3 is 14 residues long. CDR3 in DNA: TGCGCCAGCAGTGAAGTGGGTCATAAGTCACCCCTCCACTTT. Residues: CASSEVGHKSPLHF.

There are a few counts of this clone. The J gene is TRBJ1-2, the V gene TRBV4-1; 8 bases agree with TRBD1. Germline V gene lookup returns CDR1 MGHRA and CDR2 YSYEKL. J was trimmed by 8 bases and V by 4 bases; bases with no gene match: 9. This CDR3 region has 14 residues. CDR3: CASSPSDRGGGYTF. The CDR3 coding sequence is TGCGCCAGCAGCCCGTCCGACAGGGGAGGAGGCTACACCTTC.

The chain is built from TRBV19 and TRBJ1-2; D not certain. CDR3 length: 16 amino acids. The germline CDR1 and CDR2 sequences are LNHDA and SQIVND (reference sequence). V was cut by 0 bases and J by 4 bases, with 15 bases left in between. CDR3: CASSIEARAPLYGYTF. CDR3 nucleotide sequence: TGTGCCAGTAGTATAGAGGCCCGGGCCCCTCTCTATGGCTACACCTTC.

This clone is labeled medium-sized. The same CDR3 is also encoded by other DNA sequences in this sample. The chain combines TRBV9 with TRBJ2-7; 7 bases align to TRBD1. Germline lookup yields CDR1 SGDLS and CDR2 YYNGEE. The CDR3 consists of 14 residues. Trimming removed 0 bases from V and 2 bases from J; junction bases left unmatched: 2. The DNA for the CDR3 is TGTGCCAGCAGCGTAGGACAGGGCACCTACGAGCAGTACTTC. Translation gives CASSVGQGTYEQYF.

The rearrangement links TRBV7-2 to TRBJ2-5; D gene uncertain. Trimming stripped 4 bases from V and 1 base from J, with 7 bases between. Germline V gene sequence: CDR1 SGHTA, CDR2 FQGNSA. The CDR3 extends over 13 amino acids. The DNA for the CDR3 is TGTGCCAGCAGCTCCGGCCCCCAAGAGACCCAGTACTTC. It yields the protein CASSSGPQETQYF.

This chain uses TRBV18 with TRBJ1-1; D is undetermined. V dropped 1 base and J dropped 2 bases, with 11 bases sitting between them. Germline V gene lookup returns CDR1 KGHSH and CDR2 LQKENI. This CDR3 is 15 amino acids long. The DNA for the CDR3 is TGTGCCAGCTCACCACTACCACCTCCAAACACTGAAGCTTTCTTT. Translated, it gives CASSPLPPPNTEAFF. Complete variable domain (other parts from reference TRBV18 and TRBJ1-1): NAGVMQNPRHLVRRRGQEARLRCSPMKGHSHVYWYRQLPEEGLKFMVYLQKENIIDESGMPKERFSAEFPKEGPSILRIQQVVRGDSAAYFCASSPLPPPNTEAFFGQGTRLTVV.

The gene calls are TRBV11-3 and TRBJ1-3, with 8 bases aligning to TRBD1. This CDR3 is built from 14 residues. Trimming at V came to 5 bases and at J to 8 bases, leaving 8 bases not matched to a gene. Germline assignment: CDR1 SGHNT and CDR2 YENEEA. Written as DNA, the CDR3 is TGTGCCAGCAGCCCCCGGACAGGGAGGGACACCATATATTTT. It is translated as CASSPRTGRDTIYF.

The V and J genes are TRBV29-1 and TRBJ1-2; D not certain. The CDR3 runs 16 residues. The germline gives CDR1 SQVTM, CDR2 ANQGSEA. V lost 3 bases to trimming and J lost 8 bases, with 25 bases between them. CDR3 coding DNA: TGCAGCGTTGACTCGGTCGGGGAGGTGGGATCCTTGGGCTACACCTTC. Translation: CSVDSVGEVGSLGYTF.

This chain uses TRBV19 with TRBJ1-1; D is uncertain. The germline gives CDR1 LNHDA, CDR2 SQIVND (reference sequence). The CDR3 covers 14 residues. Trimming cost V 7 bases and J 0 bases, with 12 bases left between them. This CDR3 is CASISRDLNTEAFF. The DNA for the CDR3 is TGTGCCAGTATTAGCCGGGATTTGAACACTGAAGCTTTCTTT.

CDR3 sequence (DNA): TGTGCCAGCAGTAGTATGACCCAGCCGAACACCGGGGAGCTGTTTTTT. It yields the protein CASSSMTQPNTGELFF. The chain joins TRBV6-8 to TRBJ2-2; D ambiguous. This CDR3 contains 16 residues. CDR1 is MNHGY and CDR2 is SAAAGT in the germline V gene. V was cut by 5 bases and J by 0 bases, with 13 bases left in between.

The V and J genes are TRBV6-8 and TRBJ1-4, with TRBD1 matching 9 bases. The germline V gene has CDR1 MNHGY and CDR2 SAAAGT. The V segment lost 5 bases and the J segment 4 bases; nucleotides outside the gene matches: 8. The length of the CDR3 is 16 residues. CDR3 sequence: CASSEGTGRNNEKLFF. In DNA, the CDR3 is TGTGCCAGCAGTGAGGGGACAGGGCGTAATAATGAAAAACTGTTTTTT.

The sample holds one count of this clone. The chain recombines TRBV19 with TRBJ1-5; the D gene is possibly TRBD1 (5 bases). CDR3 length: 15 residues. Per germline, CDR1 LNHDA and CDR2 SQIVND (reference sequence). The germline V and J ends were trimmed by 1 base and 7 bases, with 14 bases remaining between them. The CDR3 sequence is CASSIARGTGQPQHF. Here the CDR3 DNA reads TGTGCCAGTAGTATAGCTAGGGGTACGGGGCAGCCCCAGCATTTT.

This clone was recorded a few times. The chain uses TRBV4-1 and TRBJ2-5; D gene ambiguous. Between the trimmed V and J ends, which lost 0 bases and 1 base, there was a span of 6 bases. Germline loops: CDR1 MGHRA, CDR2 YSYEKL. The CDR3 runs 14 residues. CDR3 residues: CASSQEHPQETQYF. CDR3 nucleotide sequence: TGCGCCAGCAGCCAAGAACATCCCCAAGAGACCCAGTACTTC.

About this clone: A read error may produce the germline difference seen at one junction end. This chain uses TRBV6-8 with TRBJ2-7, with a weak D call TRBD1 (5 bases). Germline CDR1 and CDR2: MNHGY and SAAAGT. There are 15 residues in the CDR3. The CDR3: CASSYGAGSSSEQYF. DNA for the CDR3: TGTGCCAGCAGTTACGGGGCAGGGTCCTCCTCCGAGCAGTACTTC.

This clone has just a few counts. The chain combines TRBV5-1 with TRBJ2-7; possible D gene TRBD1, 6 bases. Germline CDR1 reads SGHRS; CDR2 reads YFSETQ. The V end lost 0 bases, the J end lost 9 bases, and 16 bases lay between the germline ends. The CDR3 is 14 residues long. The CDR3 here is CASSLAGTPEGQYF. The CDR3 nucleotides are TGCGCCAGCAGCTTGGCCGGGACACCCGAGGGGCAGTACTTC.

This sequence joins TRBV19 and TRBJ2-5; the match to TRBD1 covers 9 bases. Germline-derived CDR1 and CDR2 are LNHDA and SQIVND (reference sequence). The trim removed 4 bases at V and 4 bases at J, leaving 7 bases unmatched. This CDR3 has 15 residues. CDR3 DNA: TGTGCCAGTAGTAATCCGGGACAGGGAAGAGAGACCCAGTACTTC. It specifies CASSNPGQGRETQYF.

The table lists this clone with a few counts. This rearrangement joins TRBV9 to TRBJ2-1, with D perhaps matching TRBD2 (7 bases). The CDR3 totals 15 residues. Trimming cost V 3 bases and J 2 bases, with 12 bases left between them. Per germline, CDR1 SGDLS and CDR2 YYNGEE. Here the CDR3 reads CASSGGGPTYNEQFF. CDR3 nucleotides: TGTGCCAGCAGCGGCGGGGGCCCAACCTACAATGAGCAGTTCTTC.

V and J are TRBV19 and TRBJ1-4; 7 nucleotides agree with TRBD1. CDR1 and CDR2 from the germline V gene are LNHDA and SQIVND (reference sequence). After removal of 7 bases from V and 3 bases from J, the junction contained 11 bases not matched to a gene. This CDR3 has 16 residues. CDR3 protein: CASTNRQGRSNEKLFF. The CDR3 DNA reads as TGTGCCAGTACCAACAGACAGGGTCGGTCTAATGAAAAACTGTTTTTT.

This clone is categorized as medium-sized (0.01 to 0.1%). The rearrangement joins TRBV11-3 to TRBJ1-2, with D unclear. From germline, CDR1 is SGHNT and CDR2 YENEEA. V shed 3 bases and J shed 6 bases, with 17 bases lying between them. This CDR3 is 15 amino acids long. CDR3 sequence: CASSLVGWGSDGYTF. Here the CDR3 DNA reads TGTGCCAGCAGCTTGGTGGGGTGGGGATCCGATGGCTACACCTTC.

This clone was seen a handful of times. This chain joins TRBV1 and TRBJ1-2. TRBV1 is assigned pseudogene status. This CDR3 has 13 amino acids. DNA of the CDR3: TGCGCCAGCAGCCAAAGCTCTAACTATGGCTACACCTTC. Its translation: CASSQSSNYGYTF.

By share, this clone ranks as medium-sized. The CDR3 DNA follows: TGTGCCAGCAGTTACTCAGGGACTAGCGGGGGTTACGAGCAGTACTTC. Translated: CASSYSGTSGGYEQYF. V usage is TRBV6-8 and J usage is TRBJ2-7; TRBD2 matches at 14 bases. The J segment lost 4 bases and the V segment lost 0 bases, leaving 2 bases of the junction unmatched. Per the germline V gene, CDR1 is MNHGY and CDR2 is SAAAGT. This CDR3 has 16 amino acids.